The present entry profiles one T cell receptor beta chain with its context. These data originate in a study of human T cells and chemical hapten exposure. TCRdb used MiXCR to reprocess the 5' RACE reads, holding one entry per CDR3 protein. The sample comprises over 95,000 distinct CDR3 sequences, around a fifth of which are singletons, and roughly 3.1% rests with the top ten. Total RNA was isolated from whole blood that had not been fractionated. Between the trimmed V and J ends, which lost 7 bases and 4 bases, there was a span of 16 bases. This CDR3 is 14 amino acids long. The germline V gene has CDR1 MNHNY and CDR2 SVGAGI (reference sequence).

The sequence derives from a human donor in good health. This chain connects TRBV6-6 to TRBJ1-1; D is uncertain. The CDR3 DNA sequence: TGTGCCAGCAACTCGGGCAGCTTTTTCACTGAAGCTTTCTTT. As protein: CASNSGSFFTEAFF.